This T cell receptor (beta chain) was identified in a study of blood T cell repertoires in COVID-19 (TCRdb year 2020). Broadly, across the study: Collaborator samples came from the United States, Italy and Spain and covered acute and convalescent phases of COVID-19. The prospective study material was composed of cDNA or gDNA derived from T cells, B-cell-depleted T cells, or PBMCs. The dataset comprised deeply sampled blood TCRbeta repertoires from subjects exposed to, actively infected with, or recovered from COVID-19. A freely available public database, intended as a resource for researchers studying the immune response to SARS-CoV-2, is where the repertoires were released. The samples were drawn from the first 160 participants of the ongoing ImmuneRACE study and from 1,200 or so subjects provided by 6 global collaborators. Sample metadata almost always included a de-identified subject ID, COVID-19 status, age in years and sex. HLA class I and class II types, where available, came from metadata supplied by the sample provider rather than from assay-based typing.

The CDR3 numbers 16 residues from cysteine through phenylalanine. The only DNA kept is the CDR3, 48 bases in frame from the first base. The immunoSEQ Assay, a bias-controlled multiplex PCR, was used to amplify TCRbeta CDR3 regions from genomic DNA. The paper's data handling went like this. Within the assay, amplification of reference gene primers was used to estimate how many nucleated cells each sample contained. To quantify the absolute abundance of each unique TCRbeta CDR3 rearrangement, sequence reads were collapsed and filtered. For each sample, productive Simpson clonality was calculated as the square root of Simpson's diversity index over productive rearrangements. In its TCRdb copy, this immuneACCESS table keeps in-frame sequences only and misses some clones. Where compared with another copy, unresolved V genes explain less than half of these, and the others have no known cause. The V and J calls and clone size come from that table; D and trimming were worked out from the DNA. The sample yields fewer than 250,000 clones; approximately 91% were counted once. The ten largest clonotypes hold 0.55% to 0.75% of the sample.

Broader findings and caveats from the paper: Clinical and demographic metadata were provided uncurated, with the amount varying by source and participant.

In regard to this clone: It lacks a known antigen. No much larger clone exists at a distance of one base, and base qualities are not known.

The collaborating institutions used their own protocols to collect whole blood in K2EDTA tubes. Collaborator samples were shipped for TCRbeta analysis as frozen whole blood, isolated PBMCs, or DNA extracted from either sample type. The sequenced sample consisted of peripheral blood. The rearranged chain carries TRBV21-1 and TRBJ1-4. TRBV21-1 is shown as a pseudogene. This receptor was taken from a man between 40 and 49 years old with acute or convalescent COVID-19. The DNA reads TGTGCCAGCAGCTCGGGGGGACCACGGGTAGGGGAAAAACTGTTTTTT. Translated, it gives CASSSGGPRVGEKLFF.